Listed below are T cell receptor beta chains from one sample, sequenced in a study of blood T cell repertoires in COVID-19. The repertoire was sequenced with immunoSEQ multiplex PCR; TCRdb's copy has only in-frame clones and lacks some. The table has about 400,000 clones, roughly 90% seen once; the top ten hold roughly 2%. Sequenced: PBMCs or T cells enriched from blood (not recorded which). The receptors come from a woman between 40 and 50 years old with acute COVID-19. CDR3s include the opening cysteine and the closing phenylalanine or tryptophan. D genes are given only for firm matches.

d_call: -
v_call: TRBV30
j_call: TRBJ1-2
cdr3_aa: CAWSGAYGYTF

d_call: TRBD1
v_call: TRBV11-2
j_call: TRBJ2-2
cdr3_aa: CASSLALGDRGAGELFF

d_call: -
v_call: TRBV5-4
j_call: TRBJ1-5
cdr3_aa: CASSSGQNQPQHF

d_call: -
v_call: TRBV10-3
j_call: TRBJ2-7
cdr3_aa: CAISEPTSSQYF

d_call: TRBD2
v_call: TRBV12-3/TRBV12-4
j_call: TRBJ2-3
cdr3_aa: CASSRLAIDTQYF

d_call: TRBD1
v_call: TRBV27
j_call: TRBJ2-7
cdr3_aa: CASSLLVQGVHEQYF

d_call: TRBD1
v_call: TRBV18
j_call: TRBJ1-2
cdr3_aa: CASSSETGTQYGYTF

d_call: TRBD1
v_call: TRBV5-1
j_call: TRBJ2-2
cdr3_aa: CASSLDRGRTGELFF

d_call: -
v_call: TRBV30
j_call: TRBJ1-1
cdr3_aa: CAWSVLRGSTEAFF

d_call: -
v_call: TRBV5-6
j_call: TRBJ2-2
cdr3_aa: CASSLVLGFGELFF

d_call: -
v_call: TRBV11-2
j_call: TRBJ2-7
cdr3_aa: CASSSIYEQYF

d_call: -
v_call: TRBV25-1
j_call: TRBJ1-4
cdr3_aa: CASSEYPNEKLFF

d_call: TRBD2
v_call: TRBV9
j_call: TRBJ2-5
cdr3_aa: CASSPSGGGQETQYF

d_call: -
v_call: TRBV29-1
j_call: TRBJ1-4
cdr3_aa: CSVGVGGKAEKLFF

d_call: -
v_call: TRBV27
j_call: TRBJ2-3
cdr3_aa: CASSPQGSLTDTQYF

d_call: -
v_call: TRBV21-1
j_call: TRBJ1-3
cdr3_aa: CASSKGRFSGNTIYF

d_call: -
v_call: TRBV6-1
j_call: TRBJ1-3
cdr3_aa: CASQYDRTGRDTIYF

d_call: -
v_call: TRBV11-2
j_call: TRBJ1-2
cdr3_aa: CASSLGARWDYGYTF

d_call: TRBD1
v_call: TRBV5-1
j_call: TRBJ1-2
cdr3_aa: CARVPGTGDRYTF

d_call: -
v_call: TRBV19
j_call: TRBJ1-4
cdr3_aa: CASQSGIEKLFF

d_call: -
v_call: TRBV5-5
j_call: TRBJ1-5
cdr3_aa: CASSLSAASNQPQHF

d_call: -
v_call: TRBV7-2
j_call: TRBJ1-5
cdr3_aa: CASSFSPRGDQPQHF

d_call: -
v_call: TRBV24-1
j_call: TRBJ1-2
cdr3_aa: CATSPRGFKSYGYTF

d_call: -
v_call: TRBV7-2
j_call: TRBJ1-2
cdr3_aa: CASSPEVANYGYTF